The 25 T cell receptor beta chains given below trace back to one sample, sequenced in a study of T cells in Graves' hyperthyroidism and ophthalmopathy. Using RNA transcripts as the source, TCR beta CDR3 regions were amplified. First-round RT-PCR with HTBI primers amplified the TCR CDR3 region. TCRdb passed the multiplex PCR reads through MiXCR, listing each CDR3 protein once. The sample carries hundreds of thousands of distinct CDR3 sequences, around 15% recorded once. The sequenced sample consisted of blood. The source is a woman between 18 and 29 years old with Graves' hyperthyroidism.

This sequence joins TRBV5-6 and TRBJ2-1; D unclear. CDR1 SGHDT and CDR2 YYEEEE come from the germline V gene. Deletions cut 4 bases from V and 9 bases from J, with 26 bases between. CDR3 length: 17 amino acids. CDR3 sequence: CASSPIHIRSKRGEQFF. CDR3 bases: TGTGCCAGCAGCCCTATACACATCCGCTCAAAGAGAGGTGAGCAGTTCTTC. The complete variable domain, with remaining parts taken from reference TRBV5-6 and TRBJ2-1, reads DAGVTQSPTHLIKTRGQQVTLRCSPKSGHDTVSWYQQALGQGPQFIFQYYEEEERQRGNFPDRFSGHQFPNYSSELNVNALLLGDSALYLCASSPIHIRSKRGEQFFGPGTRLTVL.

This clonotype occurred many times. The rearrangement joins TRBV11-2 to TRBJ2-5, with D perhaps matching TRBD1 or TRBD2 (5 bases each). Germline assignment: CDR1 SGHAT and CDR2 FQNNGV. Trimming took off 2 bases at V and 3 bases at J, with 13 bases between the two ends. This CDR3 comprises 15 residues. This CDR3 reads CASSLRQRDEETQYF. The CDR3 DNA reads TGTGCCAGCAGCTTAAGACAGAGGGACGAAGAGACCCAGTACTTC.

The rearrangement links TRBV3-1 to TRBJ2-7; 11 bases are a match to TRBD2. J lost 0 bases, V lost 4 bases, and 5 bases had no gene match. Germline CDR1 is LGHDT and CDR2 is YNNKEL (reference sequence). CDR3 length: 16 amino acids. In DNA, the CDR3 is TGTGCCAGCAGCCCGGCGACTAGCGGGGTCTCCTACGAGCAGTACTTC. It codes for CASSPATSGVSYEQYF.

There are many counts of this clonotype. This CDR3 reads CASSFLGGTGELFF. CDR3 DNA sequence: TGTGCCAGCAGCTTTCTAGGGGGCACCGGGGAGCTGTTTTTT. The J gene is TRBJ2-2, the V gene TRBV11-1; tentatively, D is TRBD1 (6 bases). The germline gives CDR1 SGHAT, CDR2 FQDESV (reference sequence). V was trimmed by 3 bases and J by 4 bases, leaving 9 bases between them. This CDR3 is 14 amino acids long.

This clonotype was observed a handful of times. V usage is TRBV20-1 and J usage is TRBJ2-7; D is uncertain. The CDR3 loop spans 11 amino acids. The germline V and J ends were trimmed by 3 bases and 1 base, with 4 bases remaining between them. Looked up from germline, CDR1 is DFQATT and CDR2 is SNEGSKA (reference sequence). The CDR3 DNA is TGCAGTGCTAGTCGTTCCTACGAGCAGTACTTC. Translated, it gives CSASRSYEQYF.

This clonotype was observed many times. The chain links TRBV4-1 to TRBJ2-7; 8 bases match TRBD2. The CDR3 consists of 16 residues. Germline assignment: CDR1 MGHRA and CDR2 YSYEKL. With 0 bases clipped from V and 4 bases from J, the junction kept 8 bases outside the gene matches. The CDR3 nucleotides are TGCGCCAGCAGCCAAGATCTGAGCGGGAGTCTTTACGAGCAGTACTTC. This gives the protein CASSQDLSGSLYEQYF.

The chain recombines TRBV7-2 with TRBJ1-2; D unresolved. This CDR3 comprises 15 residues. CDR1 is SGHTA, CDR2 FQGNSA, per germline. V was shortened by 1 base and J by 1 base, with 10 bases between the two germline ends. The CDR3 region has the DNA TGTGCCAGCAGCTTAGTCGGGAGGAGTAACTATGGCTACACCTTC. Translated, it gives CASSLVGRSNYGYTF. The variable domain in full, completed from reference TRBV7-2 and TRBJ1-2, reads GAGVSQSPSNKVTEKGKDVELRCDPISGHTALYWYRQSLGQGLEFLIYFQGNSAPDKSGLPSDRFSAERTGGSVSTLTIQRTQQEDSAVYLCASSLVGRSNYGYTFGSGTRLTVV.

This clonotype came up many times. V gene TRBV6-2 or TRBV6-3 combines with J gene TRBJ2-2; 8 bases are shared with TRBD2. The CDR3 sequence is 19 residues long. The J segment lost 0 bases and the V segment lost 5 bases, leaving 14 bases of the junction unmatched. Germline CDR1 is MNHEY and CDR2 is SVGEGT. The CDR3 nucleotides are TGTGCCAGCAGTAACGGCCCGCGGGAGGCCCTAACGAACACCGGGGAGCTGTTTTTT. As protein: CASSNGPREALTNTGELFF.

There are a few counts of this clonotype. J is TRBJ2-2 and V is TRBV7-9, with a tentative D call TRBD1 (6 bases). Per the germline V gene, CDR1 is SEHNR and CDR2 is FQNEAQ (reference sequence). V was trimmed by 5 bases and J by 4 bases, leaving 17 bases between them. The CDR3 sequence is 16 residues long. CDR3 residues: CASSPTTTGGTGELFF. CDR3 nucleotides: TGTGCCAGCAGCCCCACCACGACAGGAGGCACCGGGGAGCTGTTTTTT.

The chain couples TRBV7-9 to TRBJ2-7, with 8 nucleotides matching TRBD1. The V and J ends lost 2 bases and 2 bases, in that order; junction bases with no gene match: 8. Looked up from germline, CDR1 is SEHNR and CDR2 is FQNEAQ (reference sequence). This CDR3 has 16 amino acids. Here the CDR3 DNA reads TGTGCCAGCAGCTTATGGGGACAGGAAATCGCCTACGAGCAGTACTTC. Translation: CASSLWGQEIAYEQYF.

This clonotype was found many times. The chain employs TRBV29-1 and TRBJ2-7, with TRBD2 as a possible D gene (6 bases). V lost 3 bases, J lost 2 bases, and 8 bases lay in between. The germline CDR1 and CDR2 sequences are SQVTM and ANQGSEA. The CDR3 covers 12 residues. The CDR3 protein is CSVESGAYEQYF. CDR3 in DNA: TGCAGCGTTGAGTCGGGGGCCTACGAGCAGTACTTC.

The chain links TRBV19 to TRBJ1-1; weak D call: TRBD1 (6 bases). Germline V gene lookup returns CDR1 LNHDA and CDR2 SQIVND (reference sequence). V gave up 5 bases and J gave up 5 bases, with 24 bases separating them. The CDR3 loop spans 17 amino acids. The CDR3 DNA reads TGTGCCAGTAGTCCCATAGGACCTCAGGGGATTTGGACTGAAGCTTTCTTT. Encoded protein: CASSPIGPQGIWTEAFF.

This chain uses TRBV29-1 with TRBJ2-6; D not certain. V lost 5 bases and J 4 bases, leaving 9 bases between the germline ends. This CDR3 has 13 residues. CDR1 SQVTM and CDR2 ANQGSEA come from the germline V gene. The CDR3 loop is CSVLGLGANVLTF. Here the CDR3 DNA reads TGCAGCGTTCTAGGTCTGGGGGCCAACGTCCTGACTTTC.

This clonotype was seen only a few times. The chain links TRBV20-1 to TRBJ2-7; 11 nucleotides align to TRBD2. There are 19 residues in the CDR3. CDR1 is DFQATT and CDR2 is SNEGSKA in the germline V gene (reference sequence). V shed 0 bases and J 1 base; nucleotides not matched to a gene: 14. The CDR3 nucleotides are TGCAGTGCTAGAGATCTCCTAGCGGGAGGTCTTAAATATTCCTACGAGCAGTACTTC. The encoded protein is CSARDLLAGGLKYSYEQYF.

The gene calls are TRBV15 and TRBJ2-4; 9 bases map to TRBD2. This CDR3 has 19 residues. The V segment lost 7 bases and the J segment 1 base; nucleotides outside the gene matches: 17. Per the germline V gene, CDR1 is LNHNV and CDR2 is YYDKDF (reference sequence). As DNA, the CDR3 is TGTGCCACCACCGAGTTAGCGGGAGCGAGGGACTACGCCAAAAACATTCAGTACTTC. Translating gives CATTELAGARDYAKNIQYF.

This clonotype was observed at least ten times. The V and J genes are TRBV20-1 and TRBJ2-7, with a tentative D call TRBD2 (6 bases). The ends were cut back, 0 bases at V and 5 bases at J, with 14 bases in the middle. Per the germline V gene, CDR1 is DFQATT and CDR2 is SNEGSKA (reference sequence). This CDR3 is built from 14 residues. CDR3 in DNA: TGCAGTGCTAGAGATGACGGGAGAATAGACGAGCAGTACTTC. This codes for CSARDDGRIDEQYF.

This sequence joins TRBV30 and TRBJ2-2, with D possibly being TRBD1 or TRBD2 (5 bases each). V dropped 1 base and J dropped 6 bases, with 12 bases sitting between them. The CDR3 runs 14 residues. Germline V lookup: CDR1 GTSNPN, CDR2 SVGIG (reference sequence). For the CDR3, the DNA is TGTGCCTGGAGTGCCATCCGGGGCCCCGGGGAGCTGTTTTTT. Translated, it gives CAWSAIRGPGELFF.

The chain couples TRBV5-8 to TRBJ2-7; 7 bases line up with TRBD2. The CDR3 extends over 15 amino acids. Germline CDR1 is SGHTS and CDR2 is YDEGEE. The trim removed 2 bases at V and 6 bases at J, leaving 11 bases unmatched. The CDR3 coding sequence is TGTGCCAGCAGCTTCATTGGGAGGGCCGAAAGCGAGCAGTACTTC. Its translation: CASSFIGRAESEQYF.

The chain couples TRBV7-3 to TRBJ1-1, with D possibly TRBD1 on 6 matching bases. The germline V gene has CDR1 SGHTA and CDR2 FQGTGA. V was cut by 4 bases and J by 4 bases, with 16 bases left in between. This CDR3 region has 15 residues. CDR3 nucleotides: TGTGCCAGCAGCTGGGGGGGCGGACGGCCCACTGAAGCTTTCTTT. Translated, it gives CASSWGGGRPTEAFF.

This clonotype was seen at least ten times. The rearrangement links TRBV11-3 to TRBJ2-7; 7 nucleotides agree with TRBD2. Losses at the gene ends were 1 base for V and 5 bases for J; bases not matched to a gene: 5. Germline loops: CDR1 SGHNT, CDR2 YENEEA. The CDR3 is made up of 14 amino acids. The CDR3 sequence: CASSLAATSNEQYF. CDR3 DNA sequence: TGTGCCAGCAGCTTAGCCGCGACTAGCAACGAGCAGTACTTC.

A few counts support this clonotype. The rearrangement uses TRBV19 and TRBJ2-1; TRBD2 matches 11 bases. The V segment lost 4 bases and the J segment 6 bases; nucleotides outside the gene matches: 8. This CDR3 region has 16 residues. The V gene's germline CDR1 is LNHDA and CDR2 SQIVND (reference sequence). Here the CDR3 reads CASSTLLAGGINEQFF. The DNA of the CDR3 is TGTGCCAGTAGTACCCTTCTAGCGGGAGGAATCAATGAGCAGTTCTTC.

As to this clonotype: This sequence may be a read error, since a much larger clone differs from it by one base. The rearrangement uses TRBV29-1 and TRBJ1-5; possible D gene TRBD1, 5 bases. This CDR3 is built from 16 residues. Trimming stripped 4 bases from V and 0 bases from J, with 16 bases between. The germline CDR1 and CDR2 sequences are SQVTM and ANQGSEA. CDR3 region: CSVVLDRGNSNQPQHF. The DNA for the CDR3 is TGCAGCGTTGTCTTAGACAGAGGTAATAGCAATCAGCCCCAGCATTTT.

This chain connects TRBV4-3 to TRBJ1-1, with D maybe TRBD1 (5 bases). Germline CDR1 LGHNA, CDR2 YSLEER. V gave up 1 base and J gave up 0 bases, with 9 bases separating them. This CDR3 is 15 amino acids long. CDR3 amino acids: CASSQVWGVNTEAFF. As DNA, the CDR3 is TGCGCCAGCAGCCAAGTATGGGGGGTGAACACTGAAGCTTTCTTT.

CDR3 amino acids: CASSQDVSLRQYF. The DNA of the CDR3 is TGTGCCAGCAGCCAAGATGTCTCGTTAAGGCAGTACTTC. The V gene is TRBV14, the J gene TRBJ2-7; D ambiguous. The ends were cut back, 0 bases at V and 9 bases at J, with 12 bases in the middle. The CDR3 covers 13 residues. The germline CDR1 and CDR2 sequences are SGHDN and FVKESK.

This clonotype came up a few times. The CDR3 reads CRWDLPDGYTF. The CDR3 nucleotides read TGCAGGTGGGACCTTCCTGATGGCTACACCTTC. The genes are TRBV20-1 and TRBJ1-2; a possible D gene is TRBD1 (5 bases). Germline lookup yields CDR1 DFQATT and CDR2 SNEGSKA (reference sequence). The CDR3 sequence is 11 residues long.